This T cell receptor (beta chain) was captured by sequencing in a study of blood T cell repertoires in COVID-19. For the study at large: Sources were T cells, B-cell-depleted T cells, or PBMCs; the material itself was cDNA or gDNA.

In the study's own analysis: Estimates of nucleated cell counts were drawn from the amplification of reference gene primers. Sequencing was performed with immunoSEQ multiplex PCR; in TCRdb, only in-frame clones are kept and a portion is missing. V, J and clone size derive from that table, while D and trimming were established from the DNA sequence. Among 60,000 to 85,000 clones listed, 70% to 75% were seen once. The ends were cut back, 4 bases at V and 0 bases at J, with 10 bases in the middle. Looked up from germline, CDR1 is SNHLY and CDR2 is FYNNEI. This CDR3 is 15 amino acids long. V gene TRBV2 combines with J gene TRBJ2-1; possibly TRBD1 for D (6 bases). The clonotype originates from a man between 65 and 80 years old with acute or convalescent COVID-19. The sample was peripheral blood. CDR3 sequence: CASSALRGSYNEQFF. The CDR3 DNA reads TGTGCCAGCAGTGCCCTCAGGGGCTCCTACAATGAGCAGTTCTTC.